This paragraph reports one T cell receptor (beta chain). Its matching antigen is unknown. This sample was taken from a study of blood T cells in healthy people across ages. Study conclusions and caveats: A strong correlation was found between TCR beta diversity and the percentage of naive T cells. Unsorted PBMCs prevented conclusive naive versus antigen-experienced comparison.

Sample-barcoded 5' priming and a J-beta primer mix drove a second PCR of roughly 6 to 12 cycles. TCRdb reprocessed the 5' RACE reads with MiXCR, giving one entry per CDR3 protein. The data show around 1.5 million distinct CDR3 sequences, 55% to 75% seen once. The material sequenced was blood. The clonotype originates from a man between 18 and 35 years old in good health.

The CDR3 sequence is CASSLAWTRRADTQYF. CDR3 nucleotide sequence: TGTGCCAGCAGCTTAGCATGGACTAGGAGGGCAGATACGCAGTATTTT. This rearrangement joins TRBV7-2 to TRBJ2-3; 7 nucleotides agree with TRBD2. The CDR3 has 16 residues. The germline gives CDR1 SGHTA, CDR2 FQGNSA. V lost 0 bases, J lost 4 bases, and 7 bases stayed unmatched.